This TCR beta chain was identified during a study of T-cell reconstitution after alpha-beta-depleted transplantation in children. The CDR3 numbers 9 amino acids, ends counted. The V gene's germline CDR1 is MDHEN and CDR2 SYDVKM. A note on this clonotype: This likely comes from a read error, as the CDR3 has no conserved phenylalanine or tryptophan at its end. It is unclear where the CDR3 begins or ends on the DNA, so no DNA is shown, and the CDR3 is as TCRdb lists it.

The library targeted TCRbeta and was prepared with unique molecular identifiers. TCRdb re-analysed the PCR reads in MiXCR, keeping a single row per CDR3 protein. The table includes about 580,000 distinct CDR3 sequences, 23% detected once. This sequence was found in a boy under two years old who had a stem cell transplant for acute myeloid leukemia, so the T cells may come from the graft donor. Sequencing used PBMCs, mostly from graft donor cells, obtained 360 days after TCRalphabeta/CD19-depleted stem cell transplant. The gene calls are TRBV28 and TRBJ2-7. The CDR3 protein is CASSPRILL.